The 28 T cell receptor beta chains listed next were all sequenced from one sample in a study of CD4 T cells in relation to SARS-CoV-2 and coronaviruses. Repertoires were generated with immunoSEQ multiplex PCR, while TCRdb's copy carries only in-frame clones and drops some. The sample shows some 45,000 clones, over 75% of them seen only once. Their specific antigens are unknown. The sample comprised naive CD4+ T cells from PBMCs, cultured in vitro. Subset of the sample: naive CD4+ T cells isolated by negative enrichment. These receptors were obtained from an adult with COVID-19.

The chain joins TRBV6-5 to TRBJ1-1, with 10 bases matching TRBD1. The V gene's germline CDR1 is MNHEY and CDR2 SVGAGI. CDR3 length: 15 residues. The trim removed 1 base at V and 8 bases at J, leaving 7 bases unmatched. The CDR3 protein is CASSYFPGQGREAFF. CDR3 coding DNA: TGTGCCAGCAGTTACTTTCCGGGACAGGGGAGAGAAGCTTTCTTT.

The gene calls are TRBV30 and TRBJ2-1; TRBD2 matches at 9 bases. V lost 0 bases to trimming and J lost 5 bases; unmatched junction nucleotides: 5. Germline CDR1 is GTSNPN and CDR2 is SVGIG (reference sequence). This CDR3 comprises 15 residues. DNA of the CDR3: TGTGCCTGGAGTGTGGCTAGCGGGACCAACAATGAGCAGTTCTTC. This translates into CAWSVASGTNNEQFF. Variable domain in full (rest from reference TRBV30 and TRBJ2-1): SQTIHQWPATLVQPVGSPLSLECTVEGTSNPNLYWYRQAAGRGLQLLFYSVGIGQISSEVPQNLSASRPQDRQFILSSKKLLLSDSGFYLCAWSVASGTNNEQFFGPGTRLTVL.

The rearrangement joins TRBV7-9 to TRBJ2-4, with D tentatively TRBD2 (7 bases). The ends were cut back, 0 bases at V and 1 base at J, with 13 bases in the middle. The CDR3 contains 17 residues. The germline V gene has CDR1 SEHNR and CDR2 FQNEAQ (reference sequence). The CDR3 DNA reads TGTGCCAGCAGCTTAGCGCTAAAGGGGGGGGCCAAAAACATTCAGTACTTC. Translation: CASSLALKGGAKNIQYF.

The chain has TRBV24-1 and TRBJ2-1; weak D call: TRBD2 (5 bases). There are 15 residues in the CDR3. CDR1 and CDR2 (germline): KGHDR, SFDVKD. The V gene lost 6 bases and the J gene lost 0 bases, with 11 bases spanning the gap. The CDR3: CATSLSGGSYNEQFF. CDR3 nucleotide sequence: TGTGCCACCAGTCTGAGCGGAGGCTCCTACAATGAGCAGTTCTTC.

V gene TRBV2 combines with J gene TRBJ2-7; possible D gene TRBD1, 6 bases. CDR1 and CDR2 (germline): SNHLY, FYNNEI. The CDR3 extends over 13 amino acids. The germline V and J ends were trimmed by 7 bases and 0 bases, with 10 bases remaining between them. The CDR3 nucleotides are TGTGCCAGCACCCGACAGGTCTCCTACGAGCAGTACTTC. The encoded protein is CASTRQVSYEQYF.

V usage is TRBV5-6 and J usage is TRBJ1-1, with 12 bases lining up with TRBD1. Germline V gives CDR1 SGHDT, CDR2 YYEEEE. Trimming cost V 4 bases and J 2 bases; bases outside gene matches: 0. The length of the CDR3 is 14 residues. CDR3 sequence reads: CASSGTGGNTEAFF. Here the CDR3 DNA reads TGTGCCAGCAGCGGGACAGGGGGCAACACTGAAGCTTTCTTT. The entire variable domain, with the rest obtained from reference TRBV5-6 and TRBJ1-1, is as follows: DAGVTQSPTHLIKTRGQQVTLRCSPKSGHDTVSWYQQALGQGPQFIFQYYEEEERQRGNFPDRFSGHQFPNYSSELNVNALLLGDSALYLCASSGTGGNTEAFFGQGTRLTVV.

CDR3 loop: CASSFGGTEAFF. The CDR3 DNA is TGTGCCAGCAGTTTTGGGGGCACTGAAGCTTTCTTT. The chain couples TRBV28 to TRBJ1-1; a weak D match, TRBD1 (5 bases). CDR3 length: 12 residues. Germline values: CDR1 MDHEN, CDR2 SYDVKM. V was cut by 3 bases and J by 4 bases, with 6 bases left in between.

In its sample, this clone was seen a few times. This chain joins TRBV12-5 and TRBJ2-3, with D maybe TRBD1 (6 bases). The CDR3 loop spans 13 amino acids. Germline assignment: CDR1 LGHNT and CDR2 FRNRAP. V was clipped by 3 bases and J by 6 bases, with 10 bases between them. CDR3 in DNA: TGTGCTAGTGGTTTAGGGGGATTGGATACGCAGTATTTT. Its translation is CASGLGGLDTQYF.

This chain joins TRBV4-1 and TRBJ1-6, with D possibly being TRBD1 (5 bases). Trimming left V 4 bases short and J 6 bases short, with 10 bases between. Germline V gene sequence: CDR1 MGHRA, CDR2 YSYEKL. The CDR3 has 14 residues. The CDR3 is CASSRGPGNSPLHF. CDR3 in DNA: TGCGCCAGCAGCCGGGGACCCGGTAATTCACCCCTCCACTTT.

The CDR3 DNA follows: TGTGCCAGCAGTTTACCGGACAGGGGGGAGACCCAGTACTTC. Translated: CASSLPDRGETQYF. The rearrangement joins TRBV28 to TRBJ2-5; 10 bases are a match to TRBD1. V dropped 2 bases and J dropped 5; count of bases not matched to a gene: 2. The CDR3 is 14 residues long. CDR1 is MDHEN, CDR2 SYDVKM, per germline.

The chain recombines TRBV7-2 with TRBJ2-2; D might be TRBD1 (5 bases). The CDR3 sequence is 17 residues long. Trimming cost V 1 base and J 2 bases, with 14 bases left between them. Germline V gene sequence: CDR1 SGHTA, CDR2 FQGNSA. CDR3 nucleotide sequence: TGTGCCAGCAGCTTAGTTGGGTGGGGCCCTAACACCGGGGAGCTGTTTTTT. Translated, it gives CASSLVGWGPNTGELFF.

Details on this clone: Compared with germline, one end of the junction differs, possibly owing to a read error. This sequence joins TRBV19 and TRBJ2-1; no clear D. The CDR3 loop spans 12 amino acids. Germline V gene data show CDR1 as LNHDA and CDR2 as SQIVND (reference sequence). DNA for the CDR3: TGTGCCAGTAGCATAGGGCGAAATGAGCAGTTCTTC. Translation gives CASSIGRNEQFF.

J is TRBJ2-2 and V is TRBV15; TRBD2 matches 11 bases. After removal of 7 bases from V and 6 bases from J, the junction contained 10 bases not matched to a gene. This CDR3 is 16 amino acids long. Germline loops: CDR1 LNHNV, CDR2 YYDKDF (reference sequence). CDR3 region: CATTALAGEFAGELFF. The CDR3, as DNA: TGTGCCACCACCGCACTAGCGGGAGAATTTGCCGGGGAGCTGTTTTTT.

CDR3 protein: CASAGSSTDTQYF. The CDR3 DNA reads as TGTGCCAGTGCGGGTAGTTCTACAGATACGCAGTATTTT. V usage is TRBV7-3 and J usage is TRBJ2-3; possible D gene TRBD2, 5 bases. V lost 9 bases and J 3 bases, leaving 13 bases between the germline ends. The CDR3 is 13 residues long. Germline V gives CDR1 SGHTA, CDR2 FQGTGA.

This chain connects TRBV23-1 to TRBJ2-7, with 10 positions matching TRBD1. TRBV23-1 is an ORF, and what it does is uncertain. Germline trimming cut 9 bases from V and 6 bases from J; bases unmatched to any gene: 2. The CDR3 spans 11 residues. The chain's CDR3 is CARGTGVEQYF. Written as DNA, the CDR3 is TGCGCCAGGGGGACAGGGGTCGAGCAGTACTTC.

The CDR3 DNA follows: TGTGCCAGCACCGGAAGAGGGCTGGGGACCCGGGAGCTGTTTTTT. Translation gives CASTGRGLGTRELFF. The rearrangement joins TRBV27 to TRBJ2-2, with D possibly being TRBD1 or TRBD2 (5 bases each). V lost 7 bases and J 9 bases, leaving 21 bases between the germline ends. Germline CDR1 MNHEY, CDR2 SMNVEV (reference sequence). This CDR3 is built from 15 residues.

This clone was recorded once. The chain's CDR3 is CASSLWGGLAYEQYF. CDR3 coding DNA: TGCGCCAGCAGCTTGTGGGGAGGGTTGGCCTACGAGCAGTACTTC. The gene calls are TRBV5-1 and TRBJ2-7; 7 bases map to TRBD2. The CDR3 is 15 residues long. Germline CDR1 and CDR2: SGHRS and YFSETQ. The ends lost 1 base at V and 2 bases at J; junction bases unmatched: 6.

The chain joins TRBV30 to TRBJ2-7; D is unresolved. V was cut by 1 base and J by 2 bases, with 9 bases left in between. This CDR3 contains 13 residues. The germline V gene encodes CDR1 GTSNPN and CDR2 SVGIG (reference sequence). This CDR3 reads CAWSGADPYEQYF. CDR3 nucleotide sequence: TGTGCCTGGAGTGGCGCGGACCCCTACGAGCAGTACTTC.

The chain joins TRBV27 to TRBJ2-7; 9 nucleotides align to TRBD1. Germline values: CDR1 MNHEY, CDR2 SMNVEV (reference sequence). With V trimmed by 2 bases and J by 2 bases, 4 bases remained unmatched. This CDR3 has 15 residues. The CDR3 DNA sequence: TGTGCCAGCAGTTTAGGGACAGGGAGAACCTACGAGCAGTACTTC. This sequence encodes CASSLGTGRTYEQYF.

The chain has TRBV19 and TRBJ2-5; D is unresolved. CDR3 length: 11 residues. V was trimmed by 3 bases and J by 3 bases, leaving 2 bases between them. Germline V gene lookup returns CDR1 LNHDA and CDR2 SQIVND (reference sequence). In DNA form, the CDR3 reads TGTGCCAGTAGTATCAAAGAGACCCAGTACTTC. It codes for CASSIKETQYF.

This CDR3 reads CATSRGPETQYF. CDR3 nucleotides: TGTGCCACCAGCAGGGGACCGGAGACCCAGTACTTC. This sequence joins TRBV15 and TRBJ2-5, with D possibly being TRBD1 or TRBD2 (5 bases each). V lost 3 bases and J 5 bases, leaving 7 bases between the germline ends. CDR1 LNHNV and CDR2 YYDKDF come from the germline V gene (reference sequence). The CDR3 spans 12 residues. Based on the CDR3 plus reference TRBV15 and TRBJ2-5, the full variable domain is DAMVIQNPRYQVTQFGKPVTLSCSQTLNHNVMYWYQQKSSQAPKLLFHYYDKDFNNEADTPDNFQSRRPNTSFCFLDIRSPGLGDTAMYLCATSRGPETQYFGPGTRLLVL.

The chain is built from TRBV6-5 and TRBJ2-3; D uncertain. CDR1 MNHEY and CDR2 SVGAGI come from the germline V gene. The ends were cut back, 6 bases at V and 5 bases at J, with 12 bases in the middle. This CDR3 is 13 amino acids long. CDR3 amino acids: CASSPQQKDTQYF. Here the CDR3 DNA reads TGTGCCAGCAGCCCCCAACAGAAAGATACGCAGTATTTT.

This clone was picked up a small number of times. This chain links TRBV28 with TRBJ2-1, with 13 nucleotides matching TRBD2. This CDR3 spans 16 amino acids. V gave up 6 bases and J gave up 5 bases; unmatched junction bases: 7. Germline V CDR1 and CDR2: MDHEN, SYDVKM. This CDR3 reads CASSQYGLAGDNEQFF. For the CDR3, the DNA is TGTGCCAGCAGCCAGTACGGACTAGCGGGAGACAATGAGCAGTTCTTC. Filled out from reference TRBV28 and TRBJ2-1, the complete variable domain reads DVKVTQSSRYLVKRTGEKVFLECVQDMDHENMFWYRQDPGLGLRLIYFSYDVKMKEKGDIPEGYSVSREKKERFSLILESASTNQTSMYLCASSQYGLAGDNEQFFGPGTRLTVL.

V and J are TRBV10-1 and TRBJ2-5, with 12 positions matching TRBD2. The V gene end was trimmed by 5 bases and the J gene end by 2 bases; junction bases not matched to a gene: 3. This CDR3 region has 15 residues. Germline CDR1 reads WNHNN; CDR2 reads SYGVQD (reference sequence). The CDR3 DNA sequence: TGCGCCAGCAGTTCCGGACTAGCGGGACAAGAGACCCAGTACTTC. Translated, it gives CASSSGLAGQETQYF.

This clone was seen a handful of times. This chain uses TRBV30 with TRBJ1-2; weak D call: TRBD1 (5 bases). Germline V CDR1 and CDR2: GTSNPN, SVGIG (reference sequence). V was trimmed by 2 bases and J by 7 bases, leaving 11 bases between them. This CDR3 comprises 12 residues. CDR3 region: CAWSTGRGGYTF. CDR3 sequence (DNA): TGTGCCTGGAGTACAGGCCGTGGTGGCTACACCTTC.

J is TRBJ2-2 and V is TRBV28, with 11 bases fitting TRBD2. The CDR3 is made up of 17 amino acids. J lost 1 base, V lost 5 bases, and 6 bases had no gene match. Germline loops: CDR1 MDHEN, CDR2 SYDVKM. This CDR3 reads CASSQHGLAGNTGELFF. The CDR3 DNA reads TGTGCCAGCAGTCAACACGGACTAGCGGGGAACACCGGGGAGCTGTTTTTT. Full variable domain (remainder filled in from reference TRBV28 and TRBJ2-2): DVKVTQSSRYLVKRTGEKVFLECVQDMDHENMFWYRQDPGLGLRLIYFSYDVKMKEKGDIPEGYSVSREKKERFSLILESASTNQTSMYLCASSQHGLAGNTGELFFGEGSRLTVL.

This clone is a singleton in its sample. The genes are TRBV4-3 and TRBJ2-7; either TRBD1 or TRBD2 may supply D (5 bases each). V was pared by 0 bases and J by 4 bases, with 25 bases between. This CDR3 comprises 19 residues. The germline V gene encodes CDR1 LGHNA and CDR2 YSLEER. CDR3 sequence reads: CASSQDLGLIRDGGYEQYF. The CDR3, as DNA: TGCGCCAGCAGCCAAGATCTCGGCCTGATAAGGGACGGAGGATACGAGCAGTACTTC.

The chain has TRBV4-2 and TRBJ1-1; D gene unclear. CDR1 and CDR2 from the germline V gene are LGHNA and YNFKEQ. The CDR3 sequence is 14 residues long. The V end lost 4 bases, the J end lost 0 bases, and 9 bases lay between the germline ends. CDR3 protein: CASSRDTLNTEAFF. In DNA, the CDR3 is TGTGCCAGCAGCCGAGACACCTTGAACACTGAAGCTTTCTTT.